Sequencing of this TCR beta chain was carried out in a study of vaccination effects on CD4 cells after COVID-19. Concerning this clone: Its cognate antigen is unknown.

Repertoires were generated with immunoSEQ multiplex PCR, while TCRdb's copy carries only in-frame clones and drops some. The sample has some 61,000 clones, around four fifths seen once. ViraFEST expansion of antigen-specific CD4+ T cells with viral peptide pools preceded sequencing. Researchers isolated CD4+ T cells once less than 13 days of culture had elapsed. Each participant received a vaccine that was either BNT162b2 or mRNA-1273, given as two doses. Days 3 and 7 saw half the medium replaced with IL-2 medium. Overall study findings and caveats: Healthy vaccine recipients' vaccine-induced clones were almost all SARS-CoV-2 mono-reactive. The study found marked clonal contraction of infection- and vaccine-induced clones late after vaccination.

This TCR came from a human donor who received a COVID-19 vaccine. Sequences were derived from CD4+ T cells from PBMCs cultured with HCoV-OC43 spike peptides, sampled after COVID-19 vaccination. Noted subset: HCoV-OC43 spike overlapping peptide pool stimulation.

The CDR3 protein is CASGLVPDGNLYSNQPQHF. The DNA for the CDR3 is TGTGCTAGTGGTTTGGTACCGGACGGTAACTTATATAGCAATCAGCCCCAGCATTTT. The rearrangement joins TRBV12-5 to TRBJ1-5; D ambiguous. Germline assignment: CDR1 LGHNT and CDR2 FRNRAP. V lost 0 bases, J lost 0 bases, and 18 bases lay in between. The CDR3 consists of 19 residues.